Below, 28 T cell receptor beta chains from the same sample are listed, as sequenced in a study of early T cells in non-severe SARS-CoV-2 infection. MiXCR, run by TCRdb on the 5' RACE reads, gives a single entry per CDR3 protein. The sample holds about 60,000 distinct CDR3 sequences, less than 9.5% seen once. Sequenced input: whole blood. Receptor source: an adult who was a healthcare worker with PCR-confirmed SARS-CoV-2 infection or an uninfected control (not recorded which).

This clonotype occurred many times. The chain uses TRBV20-1 and TRBJ2-7; D is possibly TRBD1 (6 bases). Trimming took off 0 bases at V and 8 bases at J, with 11 bases between the two ends. The CDR3 runs to 12 residues. From germline, CDR1 is DFQATT and CDR2 SNEGSKA (reference sequence). The CDR3 protein is CSAREQGVQQYF. CDR3 coding DNA: TGCAGTGCTAGAGAACAGGGAGTGCAGCAGTACTTC.

This clonotype was seen many times. The chain has TRBV5-4 and TRBJ2-7, with D perhaps matching TRBD2 (5 bases). From germline, CDR1 is SGHNT and CDR2 YYREEE (reference sequence). V dropped 4 bases and J dropped 3 bases, with 11 bases sitting between them. The CDR3 consists of 13 residues. CDR3 in amino acids: CASSMGEGYEQYF. CDR3 coding DNA: TGTGCCAGCAGCATGGGAGAAGGCTACGAGCAGTACTTC.

The chain uses TRBV6-1 and TRBJ2-1; D remains unclear. The germline gives CDR1 MNHNS, CDR2 SASEGT. This CDR3 has 13 residues. Trimming shortened V by 4 bases and J by 4 bases, and 8 bases separated the two germline ends. The CDR3 nucleotides read TGTGCCAGCAGTGGGCTGGAGTACAATGAGCAGTTCTTC. This codes for CASSGLEYNEQFF.

This clonotype was counted only a few times. V usage is TRBV10-3 and J usage is TRBJ2-7; TRBD2 aligns across 9 bases. The germline CDR1 and CDR2 sequences are ENHRY and SYGVKD. This CDR3 contains 15 residues. V was pared by 0 bases and J by 2 bases, with 2 bases of the junction left unmatched. CDR3 bases: TGTGCCATCAGTGAGTCGCTAGCGGGAACCTACGAGCAGTACTTC. Its protein is CAISESLAGTYEQYF.

The chain has TRBV12-3 or TRBV12-4 and TRBJ2-7, with a tentative D call TRBD2 (5 bases). Trimming took off 6 bases at V and 4 bases at J, with 13 bases between the two ends. The CDR3 sequence is 13 residues long. CDR3: CASSPSGKYEQYF. The CDR3 DNA follows: TGTGCCAGCAGCCCCAGCGGAAAGTACGAGCAGTACTTC.

This clonotype was observed a few times. The rearrangement uses TRBV10-3 and TRBJ2-7; D perhaps matches TRBD2 (5 bases). Germline V gene sequence: CDR1 ENHRY, CDR2 SYGVKD. The CDR3 has 14 residues. Trimming took 0 bases from V and 1 from J, leaving 7 bases between them. The DNA of the CDR3 is TGTGCCATCAGTGAGTCGGAGGCATCCTACGAGCAGTACTTC. Translating it yields CAISESEASYEQYF.

The chain uses TRBV3-1 and TRBJ2-3, with D possibly being TRBD2 (6 bases). Trimming cost V 1 base and J 3 bases, with 14 bases left between them. CDR1 is LGHDT, CDR2 YNNKEL, per germline (reference sequence). The CDR3 extends over 16 amino acids. The CDR3 nucleotides are TGTGCCAGCAGCCAAGGGCTTTCCGGGGGTACAGATACGCAGTATTTT. Amino acids: CASSQGLSGGTDTQYF.

This clonotype was recorded many times. This chain connects TRBV20-1 to TRBJ1-2, with 7 bases that match TRBD1. Germline CDR1 is DFQATT and CDR2 is SNEGSKA (reference sequence). Losses at the gene ends were 3 bases for V and 6 bases for J; bases not matched to a gene: 4. The CDR3 covers 12 residues. CDR3 bases: TGCAGTGCTAGGGACAGGACGGATGGCTACACCTTC. Protein: CSARDRTDGYTF.

The rearrangement joins TRBV7-8 to TRBJ2-7, with a possible D match to TRBD1 (5 bases). The CDR3 is 14 residues long. Trimming cost V 4 bases and J 3 bases, with 13 bases left between them. CDR1 and CDR2 from the germline V gene are SGHVS and FQNEAQ. This CDR3 is CASSSGQGFYEQYF. CDR3 DNA: TGTGCCAGCAGCTCAGGTCAGGGTTTCTACGAGCAGTACTTC.

This clonotype was counted between two and nine times. The chain is built from TRBV12-2 and TRBJ1-4; the listed D gene, TRBD1, was not tested against the DNA. TRBV12-2 is recorded as a pseudogene. The CDR3 runs to 15 residues. The CDR3 coding sequence is TGTGCAAGTCGCCCCGCCGGGGACCTGACTGGAAAACTGTTTTTT. This translates into CASRPAGDLTGKLFF.

This clonotype appeared a few times. This chain connects TRBV18 to TRBJ2-1; D uncertain. The V end was cut by 3 bases, the J end by 4 bases, with 16 bases between. CDR3 length equals 16 residues. The germline gives CDR1 KGHSH, CDR2 LQKENI. CDR3 bases: TGTGCCAGCTCACCCGGTTTAAATCCTGCATACAATGAGCAGTTCTTC. Translation: CASSPGLNPAYNEQFF.

About this clonotype itself: A read error may be the cause here, since a much bigger clone is one base away. CDR3 residues: CAGSSEVGSSYNSPLHF. The CDR3 nucleotides are TGTGCCGGCAGCTCCGAAGTCGGCAGCTCCTATAATTCACCCCTCCACTTT. This chain joins TRBV28 and TRBJ1-6; D not certain. The CDR3 runs 17 residues. CDR1 MDHEN and CDR2 SYDVKM come from the germline V gene.

Concerning this clonotype: This could be a read error, since a much larger clone is one nucleotide away. The DNA of the CDR3 is TGTGCCAGCAGCTTTGCGGGATGGGATGAGCAGTTCTTC. It encodes CASSFAGWDEQFF. The genes are TRBV7-3 and TRBJ2-1, with TRBD2 as a possible D gene (6 bases). Trimming removed 3 bases at V and 8 bases at J, with 11 bases between. CDR1 is SGHTA and CDR2 is FQGTGA in the germline V gene. This CDR3 is 13 amino acids long.

The chain has TRBV29-1 and TRBJ2-2, with 7 bases identical to TRBD1. Germline-derived CDR1 and CDR2 are SQVTM and ANQGSEA. V gave up 7 bases and J gave up 3 bases; unmatched junction bases: 11. This CDR3 spans 15 amino acids. CDR3: CSAQTTGRDTGELFF. The CDR3 coding sequence is TGCAGCGCCCAGACGACAGGGCGAGACACCGGGGAGCTGTTTTTT.

This clonotype ranks as medium-sized. The chain recombines TRBV20-1 with TRBJ2-3, with D possibly being TRBD2 (5 bases). Germline V gene lookup returns CDR1 DFQATT and CDR2 SNEGSKA (reference sequence). V shed 3 bases and J shed 5 bases, with 9 bases lying between them. The CDR3 length is 12 residues. The CDR3 here is CSASGKVDTQYF. CDR3 nucleotides: TGCAGTGCTAGCGGGAAGGTAGATACGCAGTATTTT.

This clonotype was detected many times. J is TRBJ2-2 and V is TRBV7-6; the D gene could be TRBD1 or TRBD2 (5 bases each). The V end lost 10 bases, the J end lost 0 bases, and 15 bases lay between the germline ends. Germline CDR1 SGHVS, CDR2 FNYEAQ. The CDR3 runs to 15 residues. CDR3 in amino acids: CATNRDGTNTGELFF. CDR3 coding DNA: TGTGCCACGAACCGGGACGGCACGAACACCGGGGAGCTGTTTTTT.

This clonotype was detected a few times. The CDR3 region has the DNA TGCAGCGTGGGGACTAGCGGGGGCTACACAGATACGCAGTATTTT. Protein product: CSVGTSGGYTDTQYF. The V gene is TRBV29-1, the J gene TRBJ2-3; TRBD2 matches 14 bases. Germline CDR1 reads SQVTM; CDR2 reads ANQGSEA. V dropped 6 bases and J dropped 2; count of bases not matched to a gene: 4. The CDR3 is 15 residues long.

This clonotype was counted a few times. The V and J genes are TRBV5-6 and TRBJ2-1; D unresolved. This CDR3 spans 15 amino acids. V was pared by 2 bases and J by 6 bases, with 15 bases between. Germline CDR1 SGHDT, CDR2 YYEEEE. CDR3 residues: CASSFKGLNFNEQFF. The CDR3, as DNA: TGTGCCAGCAGCTTTAAAGGGCTGAATTTCAATGAGCAGTTCTTC.

The chain recombines TRBV6-2 or TRBV6-3 with TRBJ2-1; 8 positions match TRBD2. Germline CDR1 and CDR2: MNHEY and SVGEGT. The junction had 14 bases not matched to a gene; V was cut back by 5 bases and J by 2 bases. The CDR3 consists of 18 residues. This CDR3 reads CASSQLGDWREAYNEQFF. As DNA, the CDR3 is TGTGCCAGCAGTCAGCTAGGGGACTGGCGGGAGGCCTACAATGAGCAGTTCTTC.

A few counts support this clonotype. The chain has TRBV19 and TRBJ2-3; D is unresolved. The germline gives CDR1 LNHDA, CDR2 SQIVND (reference sequence). Trimming left V 4 bases short and J 7 bases short, with 18 bases between. The CDR3 totals 15 residues. The CDR3 DNA reads TGTGCCAGTAGTACCTCGGGTCTAATAACGCATACGCAGTATTTT. Translated: CASSTSGLITHTQYF.

The chain uses TRBV5-1 and TRBJ1-6; tentative D call: TRBD1 (6 bases). V gave up 3 bases and J gave up 5 bases, with 9 bases separating them. This CDR3 has 14 amino acids. The germline V gene has CDR1 SGHRS and CDR2 YFSETQ. For the CDR3, the DNA is TGCGCCAGCAGCTGGACAGATAATAATTCACCCCTCCACTTT. Translating gives CASSWTDNNSPLHF. Full variable domain (missing parts from reference TRBV5-1 and TRBJ1-6): KAGVTQTPRYLIKTRGQQVTLSCSPISGHRSVSWYQQTPGQGLQFLFEYFSETQRNKGNFPGRFSGRQFSNSRSEMNVSTLELGDSALYLCASSWTDNNSPLHFGNGTRLTVT.

In this sample, this clonotype turned up many times. Here the CDR3 DNA reads TGTGCCAGCAGTTTGGACAGGTACGGTGAAGCTTTCTTT. As protein: CASSLDRYGEAFF. V and J are TRBV28 and TRBJ1-1, with TRBD1 identical over 7 bases. In germline, CDR1 is MDHEN, CDR2 SYDVKM. The CDR3 sequence is 13 residues long. Unmatched junction bases numbered 5, after V lost 3 bases and J lost 7 bases.

This sequence joins TRBV5-1 and TRBJ2-7, with 11 bases fitting TRBD2. The junction had 5 bases not matched to a gene; V was cut back by 3 bases and J by 0 bases. Germline CDR1 reads SGHRS; CDR2 reads YFSETQ. The CDR3 loop spans 16 amino acids. The CDR3 nucleotides are TGCGCCAGCAGCTCCCAGGGACTAGCGGACTCCTACGAGCAGTACTTC. This gives the protein CASSSQGLADSYEQYF.

CDR3 nucleotides: TGTGCCAGCAGCTCCGGACAGGGGGAATTTGGGGCCAACGTCCTGACTTTC. This translates into CASSSGQGEFGANVLTF. The chain carries TRBV7-2 and TRBJ2-6; TRBD1 matches 10 bases. The V gene's germline CDR1 is SGHTA and CDR2 FQGNSA. This CDR3 has 17 amino acids. Germline trimming cut 4 bases from V and 3 bases from J; bases unmatched to any gene: 6.

This clonotype has more than one count but fewer than ten. The gene calls are TRBV27 and TRBJ2-4; TRBD2 matches 14 bases. Germline V gene sequence: CDR1 MNHEY, CDR2 SMNVEV (reference sequence). The CDR3 is 19 amino acids. The V segment lost 2 bases and the J segment 0 bases; nucleotides outside the gene matches: 6. CDR3 residues: CASSLRGLAGDLAKNIQYF. CDR3 sequence (DNA): TGTGCCAGCAGTTTAAGGGGACTAGCGGGGGACCTAGCCAAAAACATTCAGTACTTC.

This clonotype was observed many times. The chain employs TRBV6-2 or TRBV6-3 and TRBJ2-7; 13 bases match TRBD2. The J segment lost 3 bases and the V segment lost 6 bases, leaving 8 bases of the junction unmatched. Germline CDR1 is MNHEY and CDR2 is SVGEGT. There are 16 residues in the CDR3. CDR3 residues: CASSILRTSGSYEQYF. CDR3 nucleotide sequence: TGTGCCAGCAGCATCCTCAGGACTAGCGGGAGCTACGAGCAGTACTTC.

V usage is TRBV9 and J usage is TRBJ2-2; 16 nucleotides agree with TRBD2. The CDR3 runs 21 residues. The V gene's germline CDR1 is SGDLS and CDR2 YYNGEE. V shed 9 bases and J 0 bases; nucleotides not matched to a gene: 17. CDR3 region: CATPRGGGTSGRAANTGELFF. In DNA form, the CDR3 reads TGTGCCACTCCCCGAGGGGGGGGGACTAGCGGGAGGGCCGCGAACACCGGGGAGCTGTTTTTT.

The rearrangement links TRBV14 to TRBJ2-1; 8 bases match TRBD2. The CDR3 has 15 amino acids. Germline CDR1 reads SGHDN; CDR2 reads FVKESK. J lost 10 bases, V lost 2 bases, and 10 bases had no gene match. The CDR3 DNA sequence: TGTGCCAGCAGCCAACAAGGGACTAGGAAACGGGAGCAGTTCTTC. Amino acids: CASSQQGTRKREQFF.